Sequencing of this TCR beta chain was carried out in a study of beta chain features in type 1 diabetes. Broader study findings: Among all four CD4+ subsets, Type 1 diabetes patients had TCRB CDR3s that were moderately but significantly shorter.

V gave up 10 bases and J gave up 3 bases, with 16 bases separating them. CDR1 is MDHEN and CDR2 is SYDVKM in the germline V gene. The CDR3 is made up of 13 amino acids. Investigators reverse transcribed all isolated RNA, so they sequenced expressed TCRB transcripts. The repertoire was sequenced with immunoSEQ multiplex PCR; TCRdb's copy has only in-frame clones and lacks some. The sample has 300,000 to 400,000 clones; 9.6% are singletons. Points on this clone: The antigen is unknown.

The chain joins TRBV28 to TRBJ2-7, with TRBD1 as a possible D gene (6 bases). The source is a man aged 30 to 45 with type 1 diabetes. The sample was central memory CD4+ T cells from blood. CDR3 sequence (DNA): TGTGCCACCGAACCGGGACAAGTCTACGAGCAGTACTTC. Its translation: CATEPGQVYEQYF.